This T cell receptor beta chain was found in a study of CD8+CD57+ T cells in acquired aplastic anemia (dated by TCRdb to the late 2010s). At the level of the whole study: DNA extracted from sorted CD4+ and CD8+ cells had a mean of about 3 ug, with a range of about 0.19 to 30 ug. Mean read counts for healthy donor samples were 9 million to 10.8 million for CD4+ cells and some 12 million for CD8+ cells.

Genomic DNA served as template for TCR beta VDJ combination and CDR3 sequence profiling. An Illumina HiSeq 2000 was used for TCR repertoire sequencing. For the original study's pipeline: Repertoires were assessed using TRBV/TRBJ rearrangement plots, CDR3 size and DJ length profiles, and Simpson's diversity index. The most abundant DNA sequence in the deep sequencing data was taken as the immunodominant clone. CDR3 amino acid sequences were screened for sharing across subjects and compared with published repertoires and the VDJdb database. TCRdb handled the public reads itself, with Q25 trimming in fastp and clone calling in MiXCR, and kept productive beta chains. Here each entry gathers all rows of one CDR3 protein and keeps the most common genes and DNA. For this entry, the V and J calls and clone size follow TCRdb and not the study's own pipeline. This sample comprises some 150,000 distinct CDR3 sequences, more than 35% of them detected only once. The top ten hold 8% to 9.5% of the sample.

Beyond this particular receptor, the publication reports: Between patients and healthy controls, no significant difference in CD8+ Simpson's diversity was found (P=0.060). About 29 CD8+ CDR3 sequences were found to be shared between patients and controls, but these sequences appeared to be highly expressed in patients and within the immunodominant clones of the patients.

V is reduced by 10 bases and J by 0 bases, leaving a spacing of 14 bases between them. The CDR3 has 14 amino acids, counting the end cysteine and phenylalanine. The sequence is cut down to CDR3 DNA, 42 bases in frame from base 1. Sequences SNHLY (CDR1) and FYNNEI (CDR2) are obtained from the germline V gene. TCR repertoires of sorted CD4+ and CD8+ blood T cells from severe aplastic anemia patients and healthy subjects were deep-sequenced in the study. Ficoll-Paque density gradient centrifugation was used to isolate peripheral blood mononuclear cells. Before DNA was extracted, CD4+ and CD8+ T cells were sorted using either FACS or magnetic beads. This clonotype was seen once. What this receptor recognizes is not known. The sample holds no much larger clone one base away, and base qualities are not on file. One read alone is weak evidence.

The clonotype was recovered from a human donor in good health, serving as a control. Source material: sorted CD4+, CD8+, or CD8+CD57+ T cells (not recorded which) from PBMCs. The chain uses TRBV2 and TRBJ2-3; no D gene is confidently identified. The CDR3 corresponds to CAIRARTSTDTQYF. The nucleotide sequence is TGTGCCATCCGAGCAAGAACTAGCACAGATACGCAGTATTTT.